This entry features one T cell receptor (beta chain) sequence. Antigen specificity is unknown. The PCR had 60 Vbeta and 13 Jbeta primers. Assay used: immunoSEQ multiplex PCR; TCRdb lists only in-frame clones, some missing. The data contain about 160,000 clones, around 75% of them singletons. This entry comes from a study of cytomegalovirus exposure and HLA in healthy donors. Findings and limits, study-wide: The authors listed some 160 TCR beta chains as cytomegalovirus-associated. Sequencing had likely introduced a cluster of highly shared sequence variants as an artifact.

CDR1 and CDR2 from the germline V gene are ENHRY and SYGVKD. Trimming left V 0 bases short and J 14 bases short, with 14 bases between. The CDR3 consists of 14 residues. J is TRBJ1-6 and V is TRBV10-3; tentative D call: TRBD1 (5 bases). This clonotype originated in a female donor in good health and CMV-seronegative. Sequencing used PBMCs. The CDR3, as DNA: TGTGCCATCAGTGAGTCGACCAGGGTGTCAGCCCTCCACTTT. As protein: CAISESTRVSALHF.